This record concerns one TCR beta chain sequence. This record belongs to a study of T cells after somatic rescue of genetic block. Only in-frame clones appear in the TCRdb table, and some are missing; sequencing was by immunoSEQ multiplex PCR. The sample has about 11,000 clones, about 74% seen once. The clonotype originates from a boy younger than 18. The sequenced sample was peripheral blood mononuclear cells (PBMCs).

CDR3 in amino acids: CASSPQPSTGNTIYF. Written as DNA, the CDR3 is TGTGCCAGCAGCCCCCAGCCTTCGACTGGAAACACCATATATTTT. The chain links TRBV18 to TRBJ1-3; D remains unclear. Germline assignment: CDR1 KGHSH and CDR2 LQKENI. The V end was cut by 8 bases, the J end by 2 bases, with 16 bases between. The CDR3 covers 15 residues.